A selection of T cell receptor beta chains follows, all from one sample in a study of blood T cell repertoires in COVID-19. Libraries were prepared by immunoSEQ multiplex PCR; TCRdb keeps only in-frame clonotypes and omits some of them. Among 200,000 to 300,000 clones listed, 80% to 90% were seen once. Sequences were obtained from peripheral blood. Every receptor here comes from a woman aged 40 to 55 with acute or convalescent COVID-19. CDR3s include the opening cysteine and the closing phenylalanine or tryptophan. A D gene is named only where the DNA matches it firmly. A row's size may be missing; if present it is once, few, many or a size class.

DNA,CDR3,V,size,J,D
TGTGCCAGCAGCTTGGCCCCGGCAGGGGGCCGTTATGGCTACACCTTC,CASSLAPAGGRYGYTF,TRBV5-4,.,TRBJ1-2,TRBD1
TGTGCCAGTAGGCAGACAGGGATCTCAACTAATGAAAAACTGTTTTTT,CASRQTGISTNEKLFF,TRBV19,.,TRBJ1-4,TRBD1
TGTGCCAGCAGACCCGGGACAGTGGATGAAAAACTGTTTTTT,CASRPGTVDEKLFF,TRBV6-5,.,TRBJ1-4,TRBD1
TGTGCCTGGAGGGGTTACAGGGAGGGGGCTTTCTTT,CAWRGYREGAFF,TRBV30,.,TRBJ1-1,.
TGTGCCAGCAGTTTGGGGCGGGGGGATGGCTACACCTTC,CASSLGRGDGYTF,TRBV12-3/TRBV12-4,.,TRBJ1-2,.
TGTGCCAGCAGTGAAGCGTCGGGGTATCAGCCCCAGCATTTT,CASSEASGYQPQHF,TRBV2,once,TRBJ1-5,.
TGTGCCAGCAGTTTGACAGGGTCAAACACTGAAGCTTTCTTT,CASSLTGSNTEAFF,TRBV27,.,TRBJ1-1,TRBD1
TGTGCCAGCAGCCCCACGGACAGGGCCAACTATGGCTACACCTTC,CASSPTDRANYGYTF,TRBV11-2,once,TRBJ1-2,TRBD1
TGTGCCAGCAGCCAAGATCGAGACACCGGGGAGCTGTTTTTT,CASSQDRDTGELFF,TRBV3-1/TRBV3-2,.,TRBJ2-2,.
TGCGCCAGCAGCTCTCTCCCGGGACAGGGACACTATGGCTACACCTTC,CASSSLPGQGHYGYTF,TRBV5-1,.,TRBJ1-2,TRBD1
TGTGCCACCAAGGACATCAACTATAATTCACCCCTCCACTTT,CATKDINYNSPLHF,TRBV2,.,TRBJ1-6,.
TGTGCCAGCAGGCGTAGTGGCTCTGGAAACACCATATATTTT,CASRRSGSGNTIYF,TRBV6-5,.,TRBJ1-3,.
TGTGCCTGGAGTAAAGGACAGGGCTATGGCTACACCTTC,CAWSKGQGYGYTF,TRBV30,.,TRBJ1-2,TRBD1
TGTGCCAGCAGCTTAGCGGCAGGGGGGGGAAACACCATATATTTT,CASSLAAGGGNTIYF,TRBV7-8,once,TRBJ1-3,TRBD1
TGTGCCAGCAGCTATAATACAGGGGGCCGGGAAAAACTGTTTTTT,CASSYNTGGREKLFF,TRBV11-2,.,TRBJ1-4,TRBD1
TGTGCCAGCAGCTTGGGCGGCGGAGCCCACAATCAGCCCCAGCATTTT,CASSLGGGAHNQPQHF,TRBV5-6,.,TRBJ1-5,.
TGCGCCAGCAGCTTGGACCCCCCGACTAGTCGTTCCTACAATGAGCAGTTCTTC,CASSLDPPTSRSYNEQFF,TRBV5-1,once,TRBJ2-1,.
TGTGCCAGCAGCTTCGGGGAGGGGGGTTCACCCCTCCACTTT,CASSFGEGGSPLHF,TRBV9,.,TRBJ1-6,.
TGTGCCAGCACTCAGGGTAGCAATCAGCCCCAGCATTTT,CASTQGSNQPQHF,TRBV2,once,TRBJ1-5,.
TGTGCCAGCAGTGGGGGACTAGCGCGGAATGAGCAGTTCTTC,CASSGGLARNEQFF,TRBV25-1,.,TRBJ2-1,TRBD2
TGCGCCAGCAGCCGAGTAGGGGGGGGCCCCAATTCACCCCTCCACTTT,CASSRVGGGPNSPLHF,TRBV4-1,.,TRBJ1-6,.
TGCGCCAGCAGCCTCCCTCCCTGGAGGACCTACAATGAGCAGTTCTTC,CASSLPPWRTYNEQFF,TRBV4-1,few,TRBJ2-1,.
TGTGCCAGCACACCACCTTATAGCGGGGGGAATACGCAGTATTTT,CASTPPYSGGNTQYF,TRBV6-5,.,TRBJ2-3,TRBD2
TGTGCCTGGCGGGGAAATGAAAAACTGTTTTTT,CAWRGNEKLFF,TRBV30,once,TRBJ1-4,.
TGTGCCAGTAGTTGGGCCAACTATGGCTACACCTTC,CASSWANYGYTF,TRBV19,.,TRBJ1-2,.
TGTGCCAGCAGCTCAGGGACTTCCTTTAACTATGGCTACACCTTC,CASSSGTSFNYGYTF,TRBV7-9,.,TRBJ1-2,.
TGTGCCAGCAGCTTGGCCGGAGGGGCGAACACTGAAGCTTTCTTT,CASSLAGGANTEAFF,TRBV5-8,.,TRBJ1-1,.
TGTGCCAGCAGCTTAACAGGCGGGGGGGCCGGGAATGAGCAGTTCTTC,CASSLTGGGAGNEQFF,TRBV7-3,.,TRBJ2-1,TRBD2
TGTGCCAGCAGTCTTTTTGTGACAAACAGGGGAAGGAGCAATCAGCCCCAGCATTTT,CASSLFVTNRGRSNQPQHF,TRBV6-2/TRBV6-3,.,TRBJ1-5,TRBD1
TGTGCCAGCCGAGTCCCGGGACAGGGATCGGCCTATGGCTACACCTTC,CASRVPGQGSAYGYTF,TRBV2,.,TRBJ1-2,TRBD1
TGCGCCAGCAGCCAAGGGGGGATTAGGGGGATTGTTAATTCACCCCTCCACTTT,CASSQGGIRGIVNSPLHF,TRBV4-1,.,TRBJ1-6,.
TGTGCCAGCAGTGAAGAGGGGTTTTGGGACTCTGGAAACACCATATATTTT,CASSEEGFWDSGNTIYF,TRBV6-1,.,TRBJ1-3,.
TGTGCCAGCAGCCGTCCCGGGACAGGGAACAGTGGCTACACCTTC,CASSRPGTGNSGYTF,TRBV5-4,.,TRBJ1-2,TRBD1
TGTGCCAGCAGCTTGGAAGGAGCGCGGGGCACCGGGGAGCTGTTTTTT,CASSLEGARGTGELFF,TRBV5-4,few,TRBJ2-2,.
TGTGCCAGCAGCTTGCTCAGGGAAGGAAACACTGAAGCTTTCTTT,CASSLLREGNTEAFF,TRBV5-6,.,TRBJ1-1,.
TGTGCCAGCAGCTTACCTCGAACAGGGGTGGACTATGGCTACACCTTC,CASSLPRTGVDYGYTF,TRBV7-8,.,TRBJ1-2,TRBD1
TGTGCCAGCAGCCCCGGAGAGACCCAGTACTTC,CASSPGETQYF,TRBV2,.,TRBJ2-5,.
TGTGCCAGCAGCTTCAGGGGGTCGGGAAATGAGCAGTTCTTC,CASSFRGSGNEQFF,TRBV13,.,TRBJ2-1,TRBD1
TGTGCCAGCAGCCAAGAGGGGGCCTATGGCTACACCTTC,CASSQEGAYGYTF,TRBV3-1/TRBV3-2,.,TRBJ1-2,.
TGTGCCAGCAGCTACTCCGGGACAGGGGTCTCGGGCTACACCTTC,CASSYSGTGVSGYTF,TRBV6-5,.,TRBJ1-2,TRBD1
TGTGCCAGCAGCAAAAACCAGAAGACTGAAGCTTTCTTT,CASSKNQKTEAFF,TRBV21-1,few,TRBJ1-1,.
TGTGCCAGCAGCCCCCGGGACTGGGGGCAAGAGACCCAGTACTTC,CASSPRDWGQETQYF,TRBV9,once,TRBJ2-5,.
TGCGCCAGCAGCCTTTTGGGACAGCCGTATAATTCACCCCTCCACTTT,CASSLLGQPYNSPLHF,TRBV5-1,.,TRBJ1-6,TRBD1
TGTGCCAGCAGTGCTACAGGGTGGGGGAACACTGAAGCTTTCTTT,CASSATGWGNTEAFF,TRBV27,.,TRBJ1-1,.
TGCGCCAGCACCCAGGACATCCCGAACACTGAAGCTTTCTTT,CASTQDIPNTEAFF,TRBV5-1,.,TRBJ1-1,.
TGTGCCAGCAGCTTAGATCAGGGGGCGGATACGCAGTATTTT,CASSLDQGADTQYF,TRBV11-2,.,TRBJ2-3,TRBD1
TGTGCCAGCAGTTACAATAGCGGGGTTCGACAAGAGACCCAGTACTTC,CASSYNSGVRQETQYF,TRBV6-5,.,TRBJ2-5,TRBD2
TGTGCCATCAGCCCCGGACAGGGGCAAGAGACCCAGTACTTC,CAISPGQGQETQYF,TRBV10-3,.,TRBJ2-5,TRBD1
TGTGCCAGCCGTCTGGGGGGAGACACTGAAGCTTTCTTT,CASRLGGDTEAFF,TRBV6-5,.,TRBJ1-1,.